The rows below give T cell receptor beta chains drawn from one sample of a study of Ad26.COV2.S vaccination and SARS-CoV-2 variants. Sequencing was performed with immunoSEQ multiplex PCR; in TCRdb, only in-frame clones are kept and a portion is missing. The repertoire has some 410,000 clones, roughly 90% of them found once; the top ten carry under 2%. The sample consisted of peripheral blood, taken in a trial of Ad26.COV2.S vaccine versus placebo. Source of these receptors: a person aged 18-65 years who received the Ad26.COV2.S COVID-19 vaccine or a placebo. The CDR3 runs from the conserved cysteine through the conserved F or W. The D gene is left open where the match is weak. Clone sizes are given selectively: once, few, many, or a class where the clone is expanded.

D gene	V gene	clone size	J gene	CDR3 DNA	CDR3 protein
TRBD1	TRBV27	.	TRBJ1-4	TGTGCCAGCAGTCCGGGGACAGGGTGGGAAAAACTGTTTTTT	CASSPGTGWEKLFF
.	TRBV3-1/TRBV3-2	.	TRBJ2-3	TGTGCCAGCAGCCAAGATCCTGCCCGGGGTAGCGGCACAGATACGCAGTATTTT	CASSQDPARGSGTDTQYF
.	TRBV12-5	once	TRBJ2-5	TGTGCTAGTGGTTTGAATTCAGGGATGTACCAAGAGACCCAGTACTTC	CASGLNSGMYQETQYF
TRBD2	TRBV20-1	few	TRBJ2-5	TGCAGTGCTAGTACGGGACTAGGGAGGCAAGAGACCCAGTACTTC	CSASTGLGRQETQYF
TRBD1	TRBV19	.	TRBJ2-7	TGTGCCAGTAGGTCGGGACAGGTCCCAGGCGAGCAGTACTTC	CASRSGQVPGEQYF
.	TRBV27	.	TRBJ2-2	TGTGCCAGCAGCTTAAAGGGGAGGAACACCGGGGAGCTGTTTTTT	CASSLKGRNTGELFF
TRBD2	TRBV5-6	.	TRBJ2-2	TGTGCCAGCAGACGAGGACTAGCGGGGGCCCGAACGAACACCGGGGAGCTGTTTTTT	CASRRGLAGARTNTGELFF
.	TRBV5-1	once	TRBJ2-4	TGCGCCAGCAGCTTGGGAGGGGACGGCAAAAACATTCAGTACTTC	CASSLGGDGKNIQYF
.	TRBV4-3	.	TRBJ1-5	TGCGCCAGCAGCCAAGATACCGGGCTGGACAGCAATCAGCCCCAGCATTTT	CASSQDTGLDSNQPQHF
TRBD1	TRBV5-4	.	TRBJ2-7	TGTGCCAGCAGCTCCCTGCTGACAGGGTACGAGCAGTACTTC	CASSSLLTGYEQYF
.	TRBV7-8	.	TRBJ1-5	TGTGCCAGCAGCGGAAAAGGGGCCATTAATCAGCCCCAGCATTTT	CASSGKGAINQPQHF
.	TRBV19	.	TRBJ2-7	TGTGCCAGTAGTCGAAGTAACGCCCCCGGGGACAACAGGTGGGAGCAGTACTTC	CASSRSNAPGDNRWEQYF
TRBD1	TRBV30	.	TRBJ2-7	TGTGCCTGGGCCGGGGACAGAACTCGCTACGAGCAGTACTTC	CAWAGDRTRYEQYF
TRBD1	TRBV4-1	.	TRBJ2-7	TGCGCCAGCAGCCAACCCGGACAGGTCTACGAGCAGTACTTC	CASSQPGQVYEQYF
.	TRBV27	.	TRBJ1-5	TGTGCCAGCAGTTTAGATATCTATCAGCCCCAGCATTTT	CASSLDIYQPQHF
.	TRBV19	.	TRBJ2-7	TGTGCCAGTAGTACCAGAGGGGGGTCCTACGAGCAGTACTTC	CASSTRGGSYEQYF
.	TRBV4-3	few	TRBJ1-6	TGCGCCAGCAGCCAAGATATCGGGAGCTCCTATAATTCACCCCTCCACTTT	CASSQDIGSSYNSPLHF
.	TRBV30	.	TRBJ1-3	TGTGCCTGGAGTGTAACTGGAAACACTGCTGGAAACACCATATATTTT	CAWSVTGNTAGNTIYF
.	TRBV1	.	TRBJ2-3	TGCACCAGCAGCCAGGATAGCGGGGACACAGATACGCAGTATTTT	CTSSQDSGDTDTQYF
.	TRBV7-6	.	TRBJ1-2	TGTGCCAGCAGCCCGGGACTTAACTATGGCTACACCTTC	CASSPGLNYGYTF
.	TRBV6-5	.	TRBJ2-1	TGTGCCAGCAGACAGGACAGAAGCTCCTACAATGAGCAGTTCTTC	CASRQDRSSYNEQFF
.	TRBV18	many	TRBJ1-1	TGTGCCAGCTCACCCCAGCAGGGGAACACTGAAGCTTTCTTT	CASSPQQGNTEAFF
.	TRBV5-6	.	TRBJ2-7	TGTGCCAGCAGCCAGTTGGAGGGCTACGAGCAGTACTTC	CASSQLEGYEQYF
.	TRBV27	.	TRBJ1-1	TGTGCCAGCAGTTTACTGCCGGGGGGCAACACTGAAGCTTTCTTT	CASSLLPGGNTEAFF
TRBD2	TRBV5-8	.	TRBJ2-1	TGTGCCAGCAGCGACGCCGGGACTAGCGGGGGAGGCTACAATGAGCAGTTCTTC	CASSDAGTSGGGYNEQFF
.	TRBV5-1	.	TRBJ2-3	TGCGCCAGCAGCTACTCTCCTGGGAGATTAGGGACAGATACGCAGTATTTT	CASSYSPGRLGTDTQYF
.	TRBV19	many	TRBJ2-1	TGTGCCACCGGCAAGGGGGTTTCTCCCTACAATGAGCAGTTCTTC	CATGKGVSPYNEQFF
.	TRBV7-9	once	TRBJ1-2	TGTGCCAGCAGCTTCTTGGCAGCAGCTAACTATGGCTACACCTTC	CASSFLAAANYGYTF
TRBD1	TRBV7-9	.	TRBJ2-7	TGTGCCAGCAGCGCCCGACAGGGGGTTGGCTACGAGCAGTACTTC	CASSARQGVGYEQYF
.	TRBV6-5	.	TRBJ2-7	TGTGCCAGCAGTTACACCTTTGCGCACCCATCCTACGAGCAGTACTTC	CASSYTFAHPSYEQYF
.	TRBV6-4	.	TRBJ1-4	TGTGCCAGCGGGGAACAGCAGAATGAAAAACTGTTTTTT	CASGEQQNEKLFF
.	TRBV4-3	.	TRBJ1-1	TGCGCCAGCAGCCAAGGCAGGGGCACTGAAGCTTTCTTT	CASSQGRGTEAFF
TRBD1	TRBV7-9	few	TRBJ2-1	TGTGCCAGCAGCCGCCGGGACAGCCTCTACAATGAGCAGTTCTTC	CASSRRDSLYNEQFF
TRBD2	TRBV19	.	TRBJ2-5	TGTGCCAGTAGTATATTGGGGGGGGACCAAGAGACCCAGTACTTC	CASSILGGDQETQYF
.	TRBV6-5	few	TRBJ2-1	TGTGCCAGCAGTTACTCGATACAGCTACATTACAATGAGCAGTTCTTC	CASSYSIQLHYNEQFF